This paragraph covers one T cell receptor (beta chain) sequence. This specimen belongs to a study of blood T cell repertoires in COVID-19. Across the study: Collection of acute and convalescent COVID-19 samples took place in the United States, Italy and Spain. Sample material is recorded as cDNA or gDNA derived from T cells, B-cell-depleted T cells, or PBMCs.

In the authors' methods: Reference gene primer amplification gave estimated nucleated cell counts. Clones were read by immunoSEQ multiplex PCR, and TCRdb kept only the in-frame ones, dropping some. V and J calls and clone size are copied from that table; D and trimming were computed from the DNA. The profile shows some 260,000 clones, 87% of them singletons. Allocation to cohorts depended on clinical history reported by the participants. Sequenced: PBMCs or T cells enriched from blood (not recorded which). The sequence was obtained from a woman aged 30 to 39 with acute COVID-19.

The CDR3 DNA follows: TGTGCCTGGAGTTCCACCCTCCACTTT. The encoded protein is CAWSSTLHF. The chain carries TRBV30 and TRBJ1-6; D uncertain. Germline V gene sequence: CDR1 GTSNPN, CDR2 SVGIG (reference sequence). The CDR3 consists of 9 residues. With 2 bases removed from V and 14 bases from J, the gap between germline ends came to 4 bases.